This TCR beta chain was recovered during a study of glioma-infiltrating T cells. In this sample, this clonotype turned up many times. Trimming left V 0 bases short and J 3 bases short, with 12 bases between. Germline CDR1 reads SGHVS; CDR2 reads FQNEAQ. This CDR3 spans 15 amino acids. Amplification of TCR alpha and beta CDR3 regions from RNA used iRepertoire nested multiplex PCR. TCRdb reprocessed the multiplex PCR reads via MiXCR and lists one record per CDR3 protein. The repertoire holds 84,000 or so distinct CDR3 sequences, with under 30% as singletons. The TCR sequence derives from a human donor with low-grade glioma or glioblastoma, undergoing nonglioma brain surgery, or in good health (not recorded which). The sample taken for sequencing was glioma tissue, nonneoplastic brain tissue, or PBMCs (not recorded which). The chain carries TRBV7-8 and TRBJ2-7; D call uncertain. CDR3 nucleotides: TGTGCCAGCAGCTTAGCGCCATCGAACTACTACGAGCAGTACTTC. Residues: CASSLAPSNYYEQYF.